What follows is one T cell receptor beta chain and its context. The antigen is unknown. No DNA is shown, since the ends of the CDR3 on it are uncertain; the CDR3 is the one TCRdb lists. This entry is derived from a study of tumor and adjacent non-tumor tissue in lung cancer. About the research overall: There were some 11 adenocarcinoma, 2 squamous cell carcinoma and 1 small cell lung cancer cases. Samples averaged about 3.8 million productive TCRbeta reads each.

A modified ARM-PCR protocol with three rounds of nested PCR amplified TCRbeta. TCRdb used MiXCR to reprocess the multiplex PCR reads, holding one entry per CDR3 protein. The top ten clones hold around 45% of a sample with 60,000 to 70,000 distinct CDR3 sequences, around 80% of them seen once. This sample's RNA came from whole unsorted tissue. The normal lung tissue was taken more than 3 cm from the tumor edge. Study-level results: Top 100 clones took a larger repertoire share in normal lung. Tumor TCR diversity, when higher, was linked to shorter survival.

From germline, CDR1 is SGHAT and CDR2 FQDESV (reference sequence). The CDR3 spans 15 residues, counting both ends. The sequence derives from a man in his fifties or sixties with non-small cell lung cancer. The chain has TRBV11-1 and TRBJ2-7; the D call of TRBD2 is as the table states it, not checked on the DNA. The specimen sequenced was distant non-tumor lung tissue. The CDR3 here is CASSFGGGTSYEHYF.